This is a list of T cell receptor beta chains from one sample in a study of identical twins. Via MiXCR, TCRdb re-called the 5' RACE reads, giving one row per CDR3 protein. This table holds 310,000 or so distinct CDR3 sequences, roughly 8.6% found once. The data were also submitted as part of a second study, on yellow fever vaccine responses in identical twins.

The sequencing sample was made of CD8+ T cells sorted from blood. The receptors were gathered from a young woman in good health. Both conserved end residues are part of each CDR3. A D gene is named only where the DNA matches it firmly. Expanded clones are given a class, and other clones once, few, many or no size at all.

clone_size: .
j_call: TRBJ2-5
v_call: TRBV24-1
d_call: TRBD2
cdr3_aa: CATSDNGLGETQYF
cdr3_nt: TGTGCCACCAGTGATAACGGACTAGGAGAGACCCAGTACTTC

clone_size: few
j_call: TRBJ2-7
v_call: TRBV5-1
d_call: .
cdr3_aa: CASGPYGPAGSYEQYF
cdr3_nt: TGCGCCAGCGGGCCCTACGGGCCGGCGGGCTCCTACGAGCAGTACTTC

clone_size: once
j_call: TRBJ2-2
v_call: TRBV6-2/TRBV6-3
d_call: TRBD1
cdr3_aa: CASTSGTGERRDTGELFF
cdr3_nt: TGTGCCAGCACCTCCGGGACAGGGGAAAGAAGGGACACCGGGGAGCTGTTTTTT

clone_size: many
j_call: TRBJ2-7
v_call: TRBV29-1
d_call: .
cdr3_aa: CSVPPISGDRYEQYF
cdr3_nt: TGCAGCGTTCCACCTATCTCCGGGGACCGCTACGAGCAGTACTTC

clone_size: few
j_call: TRBJ1-6
v_call: TRBV20-1
d_call: .
cdr3_aa: CSARDRSSKLSLHF
cdr3_nt: TGCAGTGCTAGAGACAGGTCCTCCAAATTATCCCTCCACTTT

clone_size: many
j_call: TRBJ1-4
v_call: TRBV19
d_call: .
cdr3_aa: CAISSKNGEKLFF
cdr3_nt: TGTGCCATATCCAGTAAGAACGGTGAAAAACTGTTTTTT

clone_size: few
j_call: TRBJ1-1
v_call: TRBV27
d_call: .
cdr3_aa: CASSLIGMNTEAFF
cdr3_nt: TGTGCCAGCAGTTTAATTGGGATGAACACTGAAGCTTTCTTT

clone_size: few
j_call: TRBJ2-7
v_call: TRBV7-2
d_call: TRBD2
cdr3_aa: CASSLPGLDFEQYF
cdr3_nt: TGTGCCAGCAGCTTACCGGGACTAGATTTCGAGCAGTACTTC

clone_size: few
j_call: TRBJ2-7
v_call: TRBV6-2/TRBV6-3
d_call: .
cdr3_aa: CASSYGGPEQYF
cdr3_nt: TGTGCCAGCAGTTACGGTGGTCCCGAGCAGTACTTC

clone_size: many
j_call: TRBJ2-1
v_call: TRBV12-3/TRBV12-4
d_call: .
cdr3_aa: CASSSNLNEQFF
cdr3_nt: TGTGCCAGCAGTTCAAATCTCAATGAGCAGTTCTTC

clone_size: many
j_call: TRBJ2-5
v_call: TRBV12-3/TRBV12-4
d_call: .
cdr3_aa: CASSFFAGRSQETQYF
cdr3_nt: TGTGCCAGCAGTTTTTTCGCGGGACGTTCCCAAGAGACCCAGTACTTC

clone_size: many
j_call: TRBJ1-6
v_call: TRBV4-3
d_call: .
cdr3_aa: CASSQDQGSPLHF
cdr3_nt: TGCGCCAGCAGCCAGGACCAAGGGTCACCCCTCCACTTT

clone_size: many
j_call: TRBJ1-2
v_call: TRBV10-3
d_call: .
cdr3_aa: CAISDPDQSIYNGYTF
cdr3_nt: TGTGCCATCAGTGATCCCGATCAGTCCATCTATAATGGCTACACCTTC

clone_size: few
j_call: TRBJ2-2
v_call: TRBV5-6
d_call: .
cdr3_aa: CASSWVTRTINTGELFF
cdr3_nt: TGTGCCAGCAGCTGGGTGACCCGGACAATCAACACCGGGGAGCTGTTTTTT

clone_size: .
j_call: TRBJ2-7
v_call: TRBV6-2/TRBV6-3
d_call: .
cdr3_aa: CASTPRGQDEQYF
cdr3_nt: TGTGCCAGCACCCCCAGGGGCCAAGACGAGCAGTACTTC

clone_size: many
j_call: TRBJ2-5
v_call: TRBV12-3/TRBV12-4
d_call: TRBD1
cdr3_aa: CASRLQGWETQYF
cdr3_nt: TGTGCCAGCAGACTACAGGGGTGGGAGACCCAGTACTTC

clone_size: many
j_call: TRBJ2-7
v_call: TRBV7-2
d_call: TRBD2
cdr3_aa: CASSPMLFAGGEQYF
cdr3_nt: TGTGCCAGCAGCCCCATGCTATTTGCCGGGGGGGAGCAGTACTTC

clone_size: many
j_call: TRBJ2-7
v_call: TRBV5-1
d_call: .
cdr3_aa: CASSLEAESYEQYF
cdr3_nt: TGCGCCAGCAGCTTGGAAGCGGAGTCCTACGAGCAGTACTTC

clone_size: few
j_call: TRBJ1-2
v_call: TRBV29-1
d_call: TRBD1
cdr3_aa: CSVDPGQGFGGYTF
cdr3_nt: TGCAGCGTCGACCCGGGACAGGGTTTTGGTGGCTACACCTTC

clone_size: .
j_call: TRBJ2-3
v_call: TRBV10-3
d_call: .
cdr3_aa: CAISGSGEGSTDTQYF
cdr3_nt: TGTGCCATCAGTGGAAGCGGTGAGGGGAGCACAGATACGCAGTATTTT

clone_size: .
j_call: TRBJ2-1
v_call: TRBV20-1
d_call: TRBD2
cdr3_aa: CSAVPGLVAGPPYNEQFF
cdr3_nt: TGCAGTGCCGTACCAGGATTGGTAGCGGGACCCCCCTACAATGAGCAGTTCTTC

clone_size: .
j_call: TRBJ1-3
v_call: TRBV11-2
d_call: .
cdr3_aa: CASSSFGSGNTIYF
cdr3_nt: TGTGCCAGCAGCTCCTTCGGCTCTGGAAACACCATATATTTT